The following is a T cell receptor (beta chain) sequence with its context. Germline V lookup: CDR1 GTSNPN, CDR2 SVGIG (reference sequence). This CDR3 region has 11 residues. These data originate in a study of T cell responses to AZD1222 COVID-19 vaccine. Some clones are missing from TCRdb's copy, which holds only in-frame ones; the method was immunoSEQ multiplex PCR. The data hold 150,000 or so clones, with 80% to 95% observed a single time. This specimen consisted of peripheral blood, obtained on day 0 of MenACWY control vaccination. This chain links TRBV30 with TRBJ1-2, with unresolved D. This clonotype originated in an adult in good health. This CDR3 reads CAKMANYGYTF. The CDR3 bases are TGTGCGAAGATGGCAAACTATGGCTACACCTTC.